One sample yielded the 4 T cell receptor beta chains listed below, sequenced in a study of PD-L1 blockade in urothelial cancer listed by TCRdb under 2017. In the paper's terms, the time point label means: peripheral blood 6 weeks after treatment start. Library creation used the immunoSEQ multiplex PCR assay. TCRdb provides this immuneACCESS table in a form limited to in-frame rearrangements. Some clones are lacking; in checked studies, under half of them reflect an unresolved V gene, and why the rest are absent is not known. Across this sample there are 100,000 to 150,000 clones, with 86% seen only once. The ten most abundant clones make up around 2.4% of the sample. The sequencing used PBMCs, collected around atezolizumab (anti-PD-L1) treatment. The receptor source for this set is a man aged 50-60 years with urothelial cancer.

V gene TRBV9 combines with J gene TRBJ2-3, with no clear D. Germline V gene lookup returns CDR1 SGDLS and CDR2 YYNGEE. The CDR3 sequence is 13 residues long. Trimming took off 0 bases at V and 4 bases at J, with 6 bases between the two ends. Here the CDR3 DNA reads TGTGCCAGCAGCGTAGATGTAGCAGATACGCAGTATTTT. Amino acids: CASSVDVADTQYF.

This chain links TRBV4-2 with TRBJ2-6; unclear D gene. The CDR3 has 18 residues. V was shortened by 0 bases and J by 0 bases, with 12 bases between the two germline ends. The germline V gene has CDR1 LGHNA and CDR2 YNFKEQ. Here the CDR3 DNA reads TGTGCCAGCAGCCAAGAGGCCCCCGAGGCCTCTGGGGCCAACGTCCTGACTTTC. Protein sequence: CASSQEAPEASGANVLTF.

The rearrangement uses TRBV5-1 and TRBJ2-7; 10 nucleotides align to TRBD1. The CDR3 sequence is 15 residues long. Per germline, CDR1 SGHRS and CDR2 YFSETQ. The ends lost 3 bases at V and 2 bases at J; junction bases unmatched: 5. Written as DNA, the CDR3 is TGCGCCAGCAGCTCGGTGGGGACAGGGGCCTACGAGCAGTACTTC. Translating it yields CASSSVGTGAYEQYF.

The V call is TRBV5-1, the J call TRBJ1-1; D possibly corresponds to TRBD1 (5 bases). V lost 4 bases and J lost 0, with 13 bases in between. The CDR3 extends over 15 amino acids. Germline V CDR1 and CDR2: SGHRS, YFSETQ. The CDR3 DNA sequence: TGCGCCAGCAGCGGATTCGGGGGGATGAACACTGAAGCTTTCTTT. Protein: CASSGFGGMNTEAFF.